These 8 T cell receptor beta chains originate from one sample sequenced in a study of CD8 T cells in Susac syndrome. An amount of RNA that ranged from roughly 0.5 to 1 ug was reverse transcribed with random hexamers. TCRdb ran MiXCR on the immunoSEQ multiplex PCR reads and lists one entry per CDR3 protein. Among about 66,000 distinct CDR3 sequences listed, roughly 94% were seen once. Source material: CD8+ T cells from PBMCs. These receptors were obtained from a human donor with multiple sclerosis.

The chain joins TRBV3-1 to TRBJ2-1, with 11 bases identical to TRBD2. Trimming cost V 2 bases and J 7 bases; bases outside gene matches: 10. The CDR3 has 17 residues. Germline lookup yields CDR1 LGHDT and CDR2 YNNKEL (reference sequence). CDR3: CASSQSGLAGGGNEQFF. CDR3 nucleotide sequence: TGTGCCAGCAGCCAATCGGGCCTAGCGGGAGGCGGAAATGAGCAGTTCTTC.

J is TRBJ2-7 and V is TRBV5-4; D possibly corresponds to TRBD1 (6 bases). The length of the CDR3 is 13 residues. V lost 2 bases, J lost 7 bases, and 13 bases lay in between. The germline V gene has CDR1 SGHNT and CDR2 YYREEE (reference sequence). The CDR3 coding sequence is TGTGCCAGCAGCTTAGCAGGGGCTGAAGAGCAGTACTTC. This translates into CASSLAGAEEQYF.

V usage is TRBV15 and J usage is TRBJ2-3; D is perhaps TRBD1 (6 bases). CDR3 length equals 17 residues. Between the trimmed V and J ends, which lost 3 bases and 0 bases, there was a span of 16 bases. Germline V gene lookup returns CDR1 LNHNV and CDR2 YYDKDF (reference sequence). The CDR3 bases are TGTGCCACCAGCAGGGACTCCGGGACATCCAGCACAGATACGCAGTATTTT. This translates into CATSRDSGTSSTDTQYF.

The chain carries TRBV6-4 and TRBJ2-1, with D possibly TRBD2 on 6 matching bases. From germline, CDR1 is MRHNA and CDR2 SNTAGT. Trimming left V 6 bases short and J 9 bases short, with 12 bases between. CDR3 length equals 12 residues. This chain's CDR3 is CASSPGTFEQFF. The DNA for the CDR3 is TGTGCCAGCAGCCCCGGGACTTTTGAGCAGTTCTTC.

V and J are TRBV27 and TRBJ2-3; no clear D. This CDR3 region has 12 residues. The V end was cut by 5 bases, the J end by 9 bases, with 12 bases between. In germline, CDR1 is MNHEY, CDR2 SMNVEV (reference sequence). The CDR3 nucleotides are TGTGCCAGCAGTAATGGCCTGCACACGCAGTATTTT. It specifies CASSNGLHTQYF.

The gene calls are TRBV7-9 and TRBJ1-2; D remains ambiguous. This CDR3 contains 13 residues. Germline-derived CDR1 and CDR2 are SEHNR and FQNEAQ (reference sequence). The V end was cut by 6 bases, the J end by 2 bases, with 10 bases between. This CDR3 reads CASSLPQNYGYTF. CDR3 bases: TGTGCCAGCAGTTTGCCTCAGAACTATGGCTACACCTTC.

The CDR3 reads CASSTGLGYEQYF. The CDR3 DNA reads TGTGCCAGCAGCACGGGGTTGGGATACGAGCAGTACTTC. The chain couples TRBV7-9 to TRBJ2-7, with D perhaps matching TRBD2 (5 bases). The CDR3 totals 13 residues. The V and J ends lost 5 bases and 4 bases respectively, with 12 bases between them. CDR1 SEHNR and CDR2 FQNEAQ come from the germline V gene (reference sequence).

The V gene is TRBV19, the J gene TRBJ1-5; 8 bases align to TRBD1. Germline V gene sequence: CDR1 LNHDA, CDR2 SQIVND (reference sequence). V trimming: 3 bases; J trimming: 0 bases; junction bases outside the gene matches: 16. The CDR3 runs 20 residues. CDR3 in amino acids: CASSMEPGQEGFYSNQPQHF. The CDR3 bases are TGTGCCAGTAGTATGGAACCGGGACAGGAGGGATTTTATAGCAATCAGCCCCAGCATTTT.